This T cell receptor beta chain was recovered during a study of T cell responses to AZD1222 COVID-19 vaccine. TCRdb's table, derived via immunoSEQ multiplex PCR, lists solely in-frame clones and lacks some. The sample includes 150,000 or so clones, approximately 94% of them seen just once. This TCR came from an adult in good health. The sample was peripheral blood, taken on day 0 of AZD1222 vaccination.

For the CDR3, the DNA is TGTGCCAGCAGTCCCGGGACTAGCGGGAGGCAGTACTTC. This encodes CASSPGTSGRQYF. V and J are TRBV27 and TRBJ2-7; 14 bases align to TRBD2. Per germline, CDR1 MNHEY and CDR2 SMNVEV (reference sequence). J was trimmed by 9 bases and V by 5 bases; bases with no gene match: 3. The CDR3 runs 13 residues.